The sequence of this TCR beta chain was determined in a study of blood T cell repertoires in COVID-19. Study at large: T cells, B-cell-depleted T cells, or PBMCs provided the cDNA or gDNA that served as material.

Assay used: immunoSEQ multiplex PCR; TCRdb lists only in-frame clones, some missing. The top ten clones hold 7% to 10% of a sample with about 140,000 clones, around 81% of them seen once. CDR3 size: 17 residues. CDR1 SNHLY and CDR2 FYNNEI come from the germline V gene. The trim removed 7 bases at V and 0 bases at J, leaving 12 bases unmatched. This chain joins TRBV2 and TRBJ2-1; 7 bases line up with TRBD1. This receptor was identified in a human donor in a cohort sampled during active COVID-19. Sequencing used peripheral blood. CDR3 DNA: TGTGCCAGCAAAGGGGGCGGACTCTCGAGCTCCTACAATGAGCAGTTCTTC. Amino acids: CASKGGGLSSSYNEQFF.